Described below is a single T cell receptor (beta chain) sequence and its context. Its antigen is unknown. The germline V and J ends were trimmed by 0 bases and 8 bases, with 14 bases remaining between them. The CDR3 length is 15 residues. Germline V gives CDR1 MRHNA, CDR2 SNTAGT. The record originates from a study of T cell responses to AZD1222 COVID-19 vaccine. Study-wide results and limits: Donors, mostly white British, included more females; clonal diversity was possibly underestimated. Among those given AZD1222, only five or six were seropositive at baseline. Repertoires were obtained only post-peak T cell response. Epitopes outside B.1.351 and B.1.1.7 mutated regions reportedly drew nearly half of spike TCRs.

Measured with immunoSEQ multiplex PCR; TCRdb has only the in-frame clones, and not every one. The sample lists 150,000 or so clones; 90% to 95% were seen once. The genes are TRBV6-4 and TRBJ2-1, with D possibly matching TRBD2 (8 bases). The source of this sequence is an adult who received the AZD1222 COVID-19 vaccine. The sequences come from peripheral blood, collected 28 days after the second AZD1222 dose. Written as DNA, the CDR3 is TGTGCCAGCAGTGACTCCCCGGGGGGGACAGATGAGCAGTTCTTC. It translates to CASSDSPGGTDEQFF.